Each of the 28 T cell receptor beta chains below was sequenced from the same sample in a study of blood T cells in healthy people across ages. Next came a second PCR, run for about 7 to 12 cycles, which used a sample-barcoded 5' primer along with a J-beta primer mix. TCRdb redid the calling of the 5' RACE reads with MiXCR, one entry per CDR3 protein. The sample gives around 850,000 distinct CDR3 sequences, approximately 35% of which show up once; 10% to 15% is in the top ten. Input material: blood. These receptors all stem from a young man in good health.

The chain links TRBV15 to TRBJ1-2; unclear D gene. Looked up from germline, CDR1 is LNHNV and CDR2 is YYDKDF (reference sequence). The CDR3 is made up of 14 amino acids. Trimming removed 2 bases at V and 8 bases at J, with 15 bases between. The CDR3 region has the DNA TGTGCCACCAGCAGACCACGTGAGCTCCGGGGCTACACCTTC. Translated: CATSRPRELRGYTF.

With regard to this clonotype: A single base separates this from a much larger clone, so it may be a read error. The chain links TRBV27 to TRBJ2-1; 10 bases match TRBD2. Gene TRBJ2-7 matches the end of the DNA better, so the J call may be wrong. Germline loops: CDR1 MNHEY, CDR2 SMNVEV (reference sequence). The CDR3 contains 16 residues. This CDR3 is CASSLTSGDVYNEQYF. For the CDR3, the DNA is TGTGCCAGCAGTTTAACTAGCGGGGACGTCTACAATGAGCAGTACTTC.

V usage is TRBV5-6 and J usage is TRBJ1-1, with D possibly being TRBD1 (6 bases). CDR1 and CDR2 (germline): SGHDT, YYEEEE. The CDR3 contains 15 residues. V gave up 6 bases and J gave up 10 bases, with 25 bases separating them. CDR3 coding DNA: TGTGCCAGCACCAAGGGGGGCCTGGGGGATTTTGCAGCTTTCTTT. Translated: CASTKGGLGDFAAFF.

This clonotype was seen a few times. J is TRBJ2-3 and V is TRBV20-1; maybe TRBD2 (5 bases). Trimming shortened V by 6 bases and J by 4 bases, and 11 bases separated the two germline ends. This CDR3 spans 12 amino acids. The V gene's germline CDR1 is DFQATT and CDR2 SNEGSKA (reference sequence). The CDR3 nucleotides are TGCAGTGCCCCCACTAGTTCAGATACGCAGTATTTT. Protein sequence: CSAPTSSDTQYF.

This rearrangement joins TRBV6-2 or TRBV6-3 to TRBJ2-7; the match to TRBD2 covers 7 bases. Germline V gives CDR1 MNHEY, CDR2 SVGEGT. Trimming at V came to 4 bases and at J to 0 bases, leaving 6 bases not matched to a gene. The CDR3 contains 15 residues. CDR3: CASSFHRGGSYEQYF. CDR3 sequence (DNA): TGTGCCAGCAGTTTTCATCGCGGGGGCTCCTACGAGCAGTACTTC.

This clonotype has a count of ten or more. The V call is TRBV12-3 or TRBV12-4, the J call TRBJ1-2; a possible D gene is TRBD1 (6 bases). The CDR3 extends over 13 amino acids. Trimming left V 6 bases short and J 5 bases short, with 13 bases between. This chain's CDR3 is CASSPGHPYGYTF. The CDR3 DNA follows: TGTGCCAGCAGCCCGGGACATCCGTATGGCTACACCTTC.

V is TRBV3-1 and J is TRBJ2-1; D is unclear. Trimming cost V 4 bases and J 5 bases, with 9 bases left between them. CDR1 and CDR2 from the germline V gene are LGHDT and YNNKEL (reference sequence). The CDR3 contains 13 residues. CDR3 DNA sequence: TGTGCCAGCAGCCGAAGCCACAACAATGAGCAGTTCTTC. Its protein is CASSRSHNNEQFF.

This clonotype was recorded a few times. The V and J genes are TRBV12-3 or TRBV12-4 and TRBJ1-2; no clear D gene. The CDR3 extends over 12 amino acids. V lost 3 bases and J 3 bases, leaving 5 bases between the germline ends. The CDR3 sequence is CASSFLDYGYTF. CDR3 nucleotides: TGTGCCAGCAGTTTCTTAGACTATGGCTACACCTTC.

The genes are TRBV10-3 and TRBJ2-1, with a weak D call TRBD1 (6 bases). The germline CDR1 and CDR2 sequences are ENHRY and SYGVKD. The ends were cut back, 6 bases at V and 7 bases at J, with 13 bases in the middle. This CDR3 is built from 13 residues. The CDR3: CAISRGRQNEQFF. The CDR3 nucleotides are TGTGCCATCAGCAGGGGTCGCCAAAATGAGCAGTTCTTC.

Turning to this clonotype: This may stem from a read error, because a much larger clone lies one nucleotide away. This rearrangement joins TRBV4-1 to TRBJ1-5; weak D call: TRBD1 (6 bases). Germline CDR1 reads MGHRA; CDR2 reads YSYEKL. The V end was cut by 2 bases, the J end by 2 bases, with 7 bases between. The CDR3 runs 14 residues. CDR3 DNA: TGCGCCAGCAGCCAACCAGGGGGCAATCAGCCCCAGCATTTT. Translation: CASSQPGGNQPQHF.

With regard to this clonotype: A much bigger clone sits one base away, suggesting this may be a read error. This chain links TRBV7-2 with TRBJ1-2; D gene uncertain. The CDR3 is made up of 13 amino acids. Germline CDR1 SGHTA, CDR2 FQGNSA. The CDR3 DNA reads as TGTGCCGGCAGCTTAGCGCTTTCGCCTGGCTACACCTTC. The encoded protein is CAGSLALSPGYTF. The full variable domain, completed using reference TRBV7-2 and TRBJ1-2, is GAGVSQSPSNKVTEKGKDVELRCDPISGHTALYWYRQSLGQGLEFLIYFQGNSAPDKSGLPSDRFSAERTGGSVSTLTIQRTQQEDSAVYLCAGSLALSPGYTFGSGTRLTVV.

The V and J genes are TRBV6-5 and TRBJ2-5, with D possibly being TRBD1 (6 bases). With the DNA end fitting TRBJ2-1 better, the J assignment may be wrong. The CDR3 loop spans 15 amino acids. Germline V lookup: CDR1 MNHEY, CDR2 SVGAGI. CDR3 in amino acids: CASSRSTGEQETQFF. The CDR3 DNA follows: TGTGCCAGCAGTCGTTCGACAGGAGAACAAGAGACCCAGTTCTTC.

The chain has TRBV10-3 and TRBJ1-1; D is ambiguous. Germline V gene data show CDR1 as ENHRY and CDR2 as SYGVKD. Trimming removed 10 bases at V and 5 bases at J, with 14 bases between. This CDR3 contains 12 residues. In DNA form, the CDR3 reads TGTGCCAGCCAGGCCCGCCAGACTGAAGCTTTCTTT. As protein: CASQARQTEAFF.

This clonotype showed up many times. The rearrangement uses TRBV12-3 or TRBV12-4 and TRBJ2-1, with no clear D. V was shortened by 5 bases and J by 7 bases, with 15 bases between the two germline ends. The CDR3 extends over 14 amino acids. CDR3: CASSPMADRNEQFF. Written as DNA, the CDR3 is TGTGCCAGCAGTCCGATGGCAGACCGGAATGAGCAGTTCTTC.

This clonotype was seen more than once but under ten times. V and J are TRBV20-1 and TRBJ1-2; no clear D. V gave up 6 bases and J gave up 8 bases, with 13 bases separating them. Per the germline V gene, CDR1 is DFQATT and CDR2 is SNEGSKA (reference sequence). The CDR3 is made up of 11 amino acids. The CDR3 DNA follows: TGCAGTGCCACGGACGGCGGGGGCTACACCTTC. It translates to CSATDGGGYTF.

V is TRBV11-2 and J is TRBJ2-7, with D perhaps assigned TRBD1 or TRBD2 (5 bases each). The CDR3 covers 19 residues. The germline CDR1 and CDR2 sequences are SGHAT and FQNNGV. Trimming took off 0 bases at V and 2 bases at J, with 23 bases between the two ends. This CDR3 is CASSLDSPLPGRWTYEQYF. CDR3 DNA sequence: TGTGCCAGCAGCTTAGATTCCCCCCTCCCGGGACGCTGGACCTACGAGCAGTACTTC.

About this clonotype itself: One base away lies a much larger clone, so this may be a sequencing read error. The rearrangement links TRBV3-1 to TRBJ2-5, with D possibly being TRBD1 or TRBD2 (5 bases each). The CDR3 totals 15 residues. Germline V lookup: CDR1 LGHDT, CDR2 YNNKEL (reference sequence). Trimming left V 4 bases short and J 2 bases short, with 14 bases between. CDR3 protein: CASSLQEAKQETQYF. CDR3 nucleotides: TGTGCCAGCAGCCTACAGGAGGCGAAACAAGAGACCCAGTACTTC.

This clonotype was counted a few times. The chain has TRBV28 and TRBJ2-5, with a tentative D call TRBD1 (7 bases). The J call may be wrong; the DNA end is better matched by TRBJ2-7. Germline lookup yields CDR1 MDHEN and CDR2 SYDVKM. The CDR3 is made up of 14 amino acids. CDR3 region: CASAGQFFYYEQYF. CDR3 nucleotides: TGTGCCAGCGCGGGACAGTTCTTTTACTACGAGCAGTACTTC.

In this sample, this clonotype turned up once. V is TRBV6-1 and J is TRBJ2-3; no firm D call. The germline V gene encodes CDR1 MNHNS and CDR2 SASEGT. The CDR3 length is 17 residues. Trimming shortened V by 3 bases and J by 0 bases, and 16 bases separated the two germline ends. The CDR3 here is CASSEMARASSTDTQYF. The CDR3 DNA sequence: TGTGCCAGCAGTGAGATGGCTCGGGCTTCGAGCACAGATACGCAGTATTTT.

About this clonotype itself: A much larger clone is a single base away; this may be a read error. The chain is built from TRBV5-5 and TRBJ1-5, with no clear D. Germline V gene data show CDR1 as SGHKS and CDR2 as YYEKEE (reference sequence). V gave up 4 bases and J gave up 6 bases, with 11 bases separating them. CDR3 length equals 13 residues. DNA of the CDR3: TGTGCCAGCAGCGTGTTAGGGAGTCAGCCCCAGCATTTT. This encodes CASSVLGSQPQHF. Full variable domain (remainder filled in from reference TRBV5-5 and TRBJ1-5): DAGVTQSPTHLIKTRGQQVTLRCSPISGHKSVSWYQQVLGQGPQFIFQYYEKEERGRGNFPDRFSARQFPNYSSELNVNALLLGDSALYLCASSVLGSQPQHFGDGTRLSIL.

This clonotype was observed a handful of times. The rearrangement links TRBV25-1 to TRBJ2-5, with 8 bases matching TRBD2. V dropped 1 base and J dropped 5; count of bases not matched to a gene: 3. The CDR3 is 14 amino acids. CDR1 is MGHDK and CDR2 is SYGVNS in the germline V gene. The CDR3 loop reads CASSEWRGGETQYF. In DNA form, the CDR3 reads TGTGCCAGCAGTGAATGGCGCGGGGGGGAGACCCAGTACTTC.

This chain uses TRBV6-5 with TRBJ2-1; D gene unclear. Trimming pared 4 bases from V and 13 bases from J, leaving 20 bases between. The CDR3 runs to 14 residues. Germline loops: CDR1 MNHEY, CDR2 SVGAGI. The CDR3, as DNA: TGTGCCAGCAGTTCAGTAGCTTCCCAAGAGACCCAGTTCTTC. Translation: CASSSVASQETQFF.

This clonotype was seen once. The CDR3 loop is CASSADRPYEQYF. The DNA of the CDR3 is TGTGCCAGCAGTGCGGACAGGCCTTACGAGCAGTACTTC. The gene calls are TRBV28 and TRBJ2-7; the match to TRBD1 covers 7 bases. Germline V lookup: CDR1 MDHEN, CDR2 SYDVKM. The CDR3 is made up of 13 amino acids. Germline trimming cut 5 bases from V and 4 bases from J; bases unmatched to any gene: 5.

Remarks on this clonotype: With a much larger clone just one base away, this may be a read error. The chain employs TRBV4-1 and TRBJ2-4, with TRBD1 identical over 11 bases. The CDR3 contains 15 residues. CDR1 and CDR2 (germline): MGHRA, YSYEKL. CDR3 protein: CASRPDRGQENIRYF. CDR3 DNA: TGCGCCAGCAGACCGGACAGGGGGCAGGAAAACATTCGGTACTTC.

Points on this clonotype: Given a much more abundant clone one base away, this may be a read error. The rearrangement links TRBV7-2 to TRBJ2-7; 12 nucleotides match TRBD2. CDR1 and CDR2 from the germline V gene are SGHTA and FQGNSA. After removal of 7 bases from V and 5 bases from J, the junction contained 12 bases not matched to a gene. CDR3 size: 16 residues. The CDR3 coding sequence is TGTGCCAGCAACTCCGCTACTAGCGGGGGGCTCCACGAGCAGTACTTC. Protein: CASNSATSGGLHEQYF.

This clonotype was detected many times. This chain uses TRBV12-3 or TRBV12-4 with TRBJ2-7; the D gene is possibly TRBD2 (6 bases). Trimming left V 6 bases short and J 1 base short, with 16 bases between. This CDR3 region has 15 residues. The CDR3 loop is CASSLRRDSSYEQYF. The CDR3 nucleotides are TGTGCCAGCAGCCTCCGCAGGGACTCGTCCTACGAGCAGTACTTC.

About this clonotype: This clone may be a read error of a much larger clone one base away. V is TRBV5-1 and J is TRBJ2-4; a weak D match, TRBD1 (5 bases). This CDR3 is built from 15 residues. CDR1 SGHRS and CDR2 YFSETQ come from the germline V gene. Trimming shortened V by 3 bases and J by 0 bases, and 10 bases separated the two germline ends. CDR3 loop: CASSWGQLAKNIQYF. CDR3 DNA sequence: TGCGCCAGCAGCTGGGGCCAGCTAGCCAAAAACATTCAGTACTTC.

This clonotype was detected only a few times. The chain employs TRBV25-1 and TRBJ1-2; D ambiguous. Trimming shortened V by 5 bases and J by 8 bases, and 18 bases separated the two germline ends. This CDR3 region has 14 residues. Germline CDR1 MGHDK, CDR2 SYGVNS. CDR3: CASSQPEAPSGYTF. The CDR3 DNA is TGTGCCAGCAGTCAGCCAGAGGCACCATCGGGCTACACCTTC.